This T cell receptor beta chain was documented in a study of OX40 agonist ivuxolimab in advanced cancers. Study background: Patients enrolled in dose escalation were diagnosed with hepatocellular carcinoma, melanoma, renal cell or head and neck cancer.

Sequenced by immunoSEQ multiplex PCR; TCRdb stores in-frame clones only, minus some. This sample has just under 65,000 clones, with around 91% found just once. CDR1 and CDR2 (germline): MDHEN, SYDVKM. V lost 9 bases, J lost 5 bases, and 20 bases lay in between. The CDR3 is 14 amino acids. This sequence originates from an adult with an advanced solid tumor such as melanoma, head and neck, liver or kidney cancer. This chain joins TRBV28 and TRBJ2-7; D may be TRBD1 or TRBD2 (6 bases each). The sequences come from CD4+ or CD8+ T cells sorted from blood, collected in a trial of the OX40 agonist ivuxolimab. Here the CDR3 reads CASGGLGERNEQYF. The CDR3, as DNA: TGTGCCAGTGGGGGGCTAGGGGAGCGTAACGAGCAGTACTTC. Using reference TRBV28 and TRBJ2-7 for the parts outside the CDR3, the full variable domain is DVKVTQSSRYLVKRTGEKVFLECVQDMDHENMFWYRQDPGLGLRLIYFSYDVKMKEKGDIPEGYSVSREKKERFSLILESASTNQTSMYLCASGGLGERNEQYFGPGTRLTVT.